This T cell receptor beta chain was profiled in a study of T cell responses to AZD1222 COVID-19 vaccine. Trimming removed 0 bases at V and 2 bases at J, with 7 bases between. This CDR3 contains 14 residues. Germline CDR1 and CDR2: ENHRY and SYGVKD. Regarding this clone: Its antigen is unknown.

Libraries were prepared by immunoSEQ multiplex PCR; TCRdb keeps only in-frame clonotypes and omits some of them. The sample consists of 140,000 to 150,000 clones, around nine tenths of them appearing once. Findings and caveats of the study: The peak T cell response came first, and repertoires were sampled only after it. Vaccine-related CD4 TCRs covered spike, predominating at 160-218 and 743-854.

The clonotype was recovered from an adult in good health. Sequenced material: peripheral blood, taken on day 0 of AZD1222 vaccination. J is TRBJ2-5 and V is TRBV10-3, with TRBD1 as a possible D gene (5 bases). CDR3 sequence reads: CAISESTVQETQYF. The CDR3 nucleotides read TGTGCCATCAGTGAGTCGACAGTTCAAGAGACCCAGTACTTC.